One and the same sample provided the 23 T cell receptor beta chains below, sequenced in a study of regulatory T cells in long-lasting Graves disease. Through Arm-PCR of CDR3 regions and iRepertoire HTBI primers, TCR beta libraries were built. TCRdb re-analysed the multiplex PCR reads in MiXCR, keeping a single row per CDR3 protein. The data hold some 500,000 distinct CDR3 sequences, with roughly 13% observed a single time. Time point in this sample: newly diagnosed GD, antithyroid drugs for less than 3 months. RNA from PBMCs was the source of the TCR library. The same specimen was also included in a second study, on T cells in Graves' hyperthyroidism and ophthalmopathy.

The sequencing here drew on peripheral blood mononuclear cells (PBMCs), taken at new diagnosis, from a patient treated with antithyroid drugs. These receptors were collected from a man between 25 and 39 years old with Graves disease.

The chain carries TRBV24-1 and TRBJ1-2; TRBD1 agrees at 7 bases. The length of the CDR3 is 14 residues. The trim removed 1 base at V and 6 bases at J, leaving 4 bases unmatched. Germline CDR1 is KGHDR and CDR2 is SFDVKD. For the CDR3, the DNA is TGTGCCACCAGTGATTTCTCCAGGGGGAATGGCTACACCTTC. This translates into CATSDFSRGNGYTF.

This clonotype was recorded at least ten times. The rearrangement joins TRBV30 to TRBJ1-1; D unclear. The CDR3 has 13 amino acids. Germline CDR1 GTSNPN, CDR2 SVGIG (reference sequence). Trimming shortened V by 2 bases and J by 0 bases, and 7 bases separated the two germline ends. This chain's CDR3 is CAWSNDLNTEAFF. The CDR3 region has the DNA TGTGCCTGGAGTAATGACTTGAACACTGAAGCTTTCTTT.

In this sample, this clonotype turned up many times. The chain uses TRBV12-3 or TRBV12-4 and TRBJ1-3; D not certain. Trimming removed 2 bases at V and 5 bases at J, with 13 bases between. The CDR3 length is 15 residues. The CDR3 sequence is CASSLSWSPRNTIYF. The CDR3 nucleotides are TGTGCCAGCAGTTTATCGTGGAGCCCTAGAAACACCATATATTTT.

This clonotype was seen repeatedly, ten times or more. The chain joins TRBV12-3 or TRBV12-4 to TRBJ1-1; D gene uncertain. Trimming took off 2 bases at V and 7 bases at J, with 8 bases between the two ends. CDR3 length: 12 residues. CDR3 sequence reads: CASSLTRGEAFF. The CDR3 region has the DNA TGTGCCAGCAGTTTAACCCGCGGTGAAGCTTTCTTT.

This clonotype showed up many times. This chain joins TRBV9 and TRBJ1-2; D is ambiguous. V was cut by 0 bases and J by 0 bases, with 9 bases left in between. From germline, CDR1 is SGDLS and CDR2 YYNGEE. The CDR3 is 15 residues long. In DNA, the CDR3 is TGTGCCAGCAGCGTAGGCGACGGCCCTAACTATGGCTACACCTTC. The encoded protein is CASSVGDGPNYGYTF.

This clonotype showed up many times. The chain uses TRBV20-1 and TRBJ2-5; 10 bases align to TRBD2. Germline V gives CDR1 DFQATT, CDR2 SNEGSKA (reference sequence). Trimming cost V 1 base and J 5 bases; bases outside gene matches: 1. The CDR3 extends over 13 amino acids. This CDR3 is CSARGTSGETQYF. The CDR3 coding sequence is TGCAGTGCTAGAGGGACTAGCGGCGAGACCCAGTACTTC.

The chain joins TRBV13 to TRBJ2-1; 16 nucleotides agree with TRBD2. CDR1 is PRHDT, CDR2 FYEKMQ, per germline (reference sequence). V gave up 4 bases and J gave up 6 bases; unmatched junction bases: 6. The CDR3 is 17 residues long. The CDR3 protein is CASSSSGTSGGANEQFF. The CDR3 region has the DNA TGTGCCAGCAGCTCATCCGGGACTAGCGGGGGGGCCAATGAGCAGTTCTTC. Combining the CDR3 with reference TRBV13 and TRBJ2-1 gives the whole variable domain AAGVIQSPRHLIKEKRETATLKCYPIPRHDTVYWYQQGPGQDPQFLISFYEKMQSDKGSIPDRFSAQQFSDYHSELNMSSLELGDSALYFCASSSSGTSGGANEQFFGPGTRLTVL.

This clonotype was seen ten or more times. The J gene is TRBJ1-4, the V gene TRBV27; 9 positions agree with TRBD1. V gave up 7 bases and J gave up 0 bases; unmatched junction bases: 15. The CDR3 sequence is 19 residues long. Germline values: CDR1 MNHEY, CDR2 SMNVEV (reference sequence). The CDR3 DNA is TGTGCCAGCACCCTGTCGGGGGGACAGGGTTTTGCAACTAATGAAAAACTGTTTTTT. Translated: CASTLSGGQGFATNEKLFF.

This clonotype has a handful of counts. V is TRBV6-1 and J is TRBJ1-5, with TRBD1 matching over 9 bases. Germline CDR1 is MNHNS and CDR2 is SASEGT. Unmatched junction bases numbered 9, after V lost 6 bases and J lost 3 bases. The CDR3 contains 16 residues. CDR3 sequence (DNA): TGTGCCAGCAGACCCATGGACAGGGGTTCCAATCAGCCCCAGCATTTT. Its translation: CASRPMDRGSNQPQHF.

This clonotype was detected many times. The chain links TRBV12-5 to TRBJ1-1; D is ambiguous. V was shortened by 2 bases and J by 1 base, with 5 bases between the two germline ends. CDR1 is LGHNT and CDR2 is FRNRAP in the germline V gene. The length of the CDR3 is 13 residues. DNA of the CDR3: TGTGCTAGTGGTTTGACGTCGAACACTGAAGCTTTCTTT. It specifies CASGLTSNTEAFF.

This clonotype was observed at least ten times. The chain combines TRBV5-1 with TRBJ2-3, with 9 positions matching TRBD1. V lost 4 bases and J lost 5; bases outside the gene matches: 8. From germline, CDR1 is SGHRS and CDR2 YFSETQ. CDR3 length: 15 residues. The chain's CDR3 is CASSPPGQGKDTQYF. The CDR3 nucleotides read TGCGCCAGCAGCCCGCCGGGACAGGGAAAAGATACGCAGTATTTT.

This clonotype was counted only a few times. The gene calls are TRBV20-1 and TRBJ2-5; D tentatively reads TRBD1 or TRBD2 (6 bases each). V lost 0 bases to trimming and J lost 2 bases, with 13 bases between them. This CDR3 is 15 amino acids long. Germline assignment: CDR1 DFQATT and CDR2 SNEGSKA (reference sequence). The CDR3 reads CSARDEGGWQETQYF. CDR3 in DNA: TGCAGTGCTAGAGATGAGGGGGGATGGCAAGAGACCCAGTACTTC.

This clonotype was observed a few times. The chain couples TRBV18 to TRBJ2-7, with 9 bases lining up with TRBD1. V shed 3 bases, J shed 6 bases, and the junction held 12 bases outside the gene matches. This CDR3 is 16 amino acids long. Germline loops: CDR1 KGHSH, CDR2 LQKENI. The CDR3 loop reads CASSPGTGTLPGEQYF. In nucleotides, the CDR3 is TGTGCCAGCTCACCGGGGACAGGGACCTTACCTGGCGAGCAGTACTTC.

At least ten counts were recorded for this clonotype. The chain has TRBV9 and TRBJ1-2; the match to TRBD1 covers 7 bases. In germline, CDR1 is SGDLS, CDR2 YYNGEE. The V and J ends lost 3 bases and 3 bases, in that order; junction bases with no gene match: 8. This CDR3 has 15 amino acids. CDR3 bases: TGTGCCAGCAGCGGAGGGACAGCGCGTTACTATGGCTACACCTTC. The encoded protein is CASSGGTARYYGYTF.

This clonotype was recorded many times. One end of the junction does not line up with germline, which may come from a read error. This chain joins TRBV29-1 and TRBJ2-3, with D possibly matching TRBD2 (6 bases). CDR3 length equals 16 residues. Germline CDR1 is SQVTM and CDR2 is ANQGSEA. The CDR3 DNA follows: TGCAGCGTTGAGGGCTACGACGGGGGAGTCACAGATATGCAGTATTTT. Amino acids: CSVEGYDGGVTDMQYF.

The table lists this clonotype with many counts. J is TRBJ2-1 and V is TRBV7-9; 9 nucleotides line up with TRBD2. CDR1 and CDR2 from the germline V gene are SEHNR and FQNEAQ (reference sequence). V lost 5 bases, J lost 0 bases, and 8 bases stayed unmatched. This CDR3 region has 17 residues. The CDR3 sequence is CASSPETSGSSYNEQFF. The DNA for the CDR3 is TGTGCCAGCAGCCCAGAGACTAGCGGAAGCTCCTACAATGAGCAGTTCTTC.

The table lists this clonotype with many counts. J is TRBJ2-3 and V is TRBV2; D is perhaps TRBD1 or TRBD2 (5 bases each). CDR1 SNHLY and CDR2 FYNNEI come from the germline V gene. With 10 bases removed from V and 6 bases from J, the gap between germline ends came to 14 bases. This CDR3 contains 12 residues. The CDR3 spells CATSEGPDTQYF. CDR3 sequence (DNA): TGTGCCACTTCAGAGGGACCGGATACGCAGTATTTT. Together with reference TRBV2 and TRBJ2-3, the CDR3 gives the full variable domain: EPEVTQTPSHQVTQMGQEVILRCVPISNHLYFYWYRQILGQKVEFLVSFYNNEISEKSEIFDDQFSVERPDGSNFTLKIRSTKLEDSAMYFCATSEGPDTQYFGPGTRLTVL.

Concerning this clonotype: One end of the junction does not line up with germline, which may come from a read error. The chain uses TRBV7-9 and TRBJ2-1; 7 bases fit TRBD2. Germline CDR1 is SEHNR and CDR2 is FQNEAQ (reference sequence). This CDR3 has 15 residues. CDR3 in amino acids: CASSEAGRAYNEQVF. The CDR3 DNA reads as TGTGCCAGCAGCGAAGCGGGAAGGGCCTACAATGAGCAGGTCTTC.

This clonotype was seen more than once but under ten times. This chain joins TRBV20-1 and TRBJ2-3; perhaps TRBD2 as D (5 bases). This CDR3 is 13 amino acids long. CDR1 and CDR2 from the germline V gene are DFQATT and SNEGSKA (reference sequence). V lost 4 bases and J 1 base, leaving 9 bases between the germline ends. Here the CDR3 reads CSAKADRTDTQYF. DNA for the CDR3: TGCAGTGCTAAAGCGGACCGCACAGATACGCAGTATTTT.

The chain is built from TRBV20-1 and TRBJ2-7; 10 bases are a match to TRBD1. V trimming: 1 base; J trimming: 6 bases; junction bases outside the gene matches: 3. The CDR3 is made up of 13 amino acids. The germline gives CDR1 DFQATT, CDR2 SNEGSKA (reference sequence). CDR3 protein: CSARGTGGPEQYF. Written as DNA, the CDR3 is TGCAGTGCTAGAGGGACAGGGGGACCCGAGCAGTACTTC.

This clonotype was seen at least ten times. The chain employs TRBV7-9 and TRBJ2-3; D gene ambiguous. CDR1 is SEHNR, CDR2 FQNEAQ, per germline (reference sequence). This CDR3 region has 15 residues. V shed 1 base and J shed 10 bases, with 18 bases lying between them. The CDR3 loop is CASSLGWVENDSQYF. In DNA, the CDR3 is TGTGCCAGCAGCTTAGGATGGGTAGAAAACGATTCGCAGTATTTT.

The chain is built from TRBV9 and TRBJ2-5, with TRBD2 matching over 8 bases. J gave up 4 bases and V 0 bases, and 5 bases lay outside the gene matches. The CDR3 contains 15 residues. Germline loops: CDR1 SGDLS, CDR2 YYNGEE. In nucleotides, the CDR3 is TGTGCCAGCAGCGTAGAAAGCGGGAGCGGAGAGACCCAGTACTTC. Its translation is CASSVESGSGETQYF.

A few counts support this clonotype. The chain employs TRBV5-6 and TRBJ2-7; weak D call: TRBD1 (6 bases). The V end lost 6 bases, the J end lost 7 bases, and 23 bases lay between the germline ends. The CDR3 has 15 amino acids. Germline CDR1 reads SGHDT; CDR2 reads YYEEEE. Here the CDR3 reads CASNRQGHLPVEQYF. The CDR3 nucleotides read TGTGCCAGCAACCGGCAGGGACACCTCCCGGTGGAGCAGTACTTC. The complete variable domain, with remaining parts taken from reference TRBV5-6 and TRBJ2-7, reads DAGVTQSPTHLIKTRGQQVTLRCSPKSGHDTVSWYQQALGQGPQFIFQYYEEEERQRGNFPDRFSGHQFPNYSSELNVNALLLGDSALYLCASNRQGHLPVEQYFGPGTRLTVT.